This T cell receptor beta chain was identified in a study of TIL therapy for anti-PD-1-resistant metastatic lung cancer. Study details: Median patient age was about 56, ranging about 38-80 years. Half of patients were current or former smokers.

CDR3 length: 13 residues. Trimming removed 5 bases from V and 0 bases from J, with 7 bases in between. CDR1 and CDR2 from the germline V gene are MNHEY and SMNVEV (reference sequence). The immunoSEQ assay was v3. Survey-level samples got approximately 2.1 million read pairs; deep-level samples got about 4.5-6.5 million. Only in-frame clones appear in the TCRdb table, and some are missing; sequencing was by immunoSEQ multiplex PCR. The profile shows about 43,000 clones, roughly 85% of them singletons. Sample time point: pre-treatment sample, taken before nivolumab and TIL therapy. The chain has TRBV27 and TRBJ2-5; D possibly corresponds to TRBD2 (5 bases). The clonotype comes from a man aged 65 to 79 with non-small cell lung cancer. Sequencing used blood, obtained at baseline. CDR3 amino acids: CASSRLNQETQYF. For the CDR3, the DNA is TGTGCCAGCAGTCGACTAAACCAAGAGACCCAGTACTTC.